This is a list of T cell receptor beta chains from one sample in a study of T cell responses to AZD1222 COVID-19 vaccine. Profiled with immunoSEQ multiplex PCR; TCRdb holds only in-frame clones, not every one. There are 130,000 or so clones in the sample; about 94% occur only once, and around 7% lies in the top ten. This specimen was peripheral blood, taken on day 0 of AZD1222 vaccination. The origin of the receptors is an adult in good health. CDR3s leave out the opening cysteine and the closing phenylalanine or tryptophan. D genes are given only for firm matches. Only part of the rows carry a size: once, few, many, or a class if the clone is expanded.

d_gene: TRBD1
v_gene: TRBV5-5
j_gene: TRBJ1-2
abundance: .
CDR3aa: ASSLSLPGQGATYGYT

d_gene: .
v_gene: TRBV4-3
j_gene: TRBJ1-6
abundance: .
CDR3aa: ASSQDPRGNSPLH

d_gene: .
v_gene: TRBV6-1
j_gene: TRBJ2-1
abundance: .
CDR3aa: ASSEASEQF

d_gene: .
v_gene: TRBV27
j_gene: TRBJ1-3
abundance: .
CDR3aa: ASSLSMSGNTIY

d_gene: .
v_gene: TRBV30
j_gene: TRBJ1-5
abundance: .
CDR3aa: AWSPATLGQPQH

d_gene: .
v_gene: TRBV2
j_gene: TRBJ2-4
abundance: .
CDR3aa: ASMWTSSAKNIQY

d_gene: .
v_gene: TRBV19
j_gene: TRBJ1-1
abundance: .
CDR3aa: ASSPGELAF

d_gene: TRBD2
v_gene: TRBV11-2
j_gene: TRBJ2-1
abundance: .
CDR3aa: ASSLGLAPGDEQF

d_gene: TRBD1
v_gene: TRBV7-9
j_gene: TRBJ2-7
abundance: .
CDR3aa: ASREGTGAYEQY

d_gene: .
v_gene: TRBV9
j_gene: TRBJ1-5
abundance: .
CDR3aa: ASSVDGGARQPQH

d_gene: .
v_gene: TRBV5-6
j_gene: TRBJ2-1
abundance: .
CDR3aa: ASSLGTFNEQF

d_gene: .
v_gene: TRBV28
j_gene: TRBJ2-1
abundance: .
CDR3aa: ASSFSLGEQF

d_gene: .
v_gene: TRBV6-5
j_gene: TRBJ1-6
abundance: .
CDR3aa: ASKEASLSPLH

d_gene: TRBD1
v_gene: TRBV6-2/TRBV6-3
j_gene: TRBJ2-3
abundance: .
CDR3aa: ASSRTGEANTQY

d_gene: .
v_gene: TRBV28
j_gene: TRBJ1-2
abundance: .
CDR3aa: ASSLDVTYGYT

d_gene: .
v_gene: TRBV5-4
j_gene: TRBJ1-1
abundance: .
CDR3aa: ASSLYAEAF

d_gene: TRBD2
v_gene: TRBV5-1
j_gene: TRBJ2-1
abundance: .
CDR3aa: ASSLGTGTSGRDEQF

d_gene: TRBD1
v_gene: TRBV11-1
j_gene: TRBJ1-2
abundance: .
CDR3aa: ASRPGQSYGYT

d_gene: TRBD1
v_gene: TRBV10-2
j_gene: TRBJ1-2
abundance: once
CDR3aa: ASSESGQIYGYT

d_gene: TRBD1
v_gene: TRBV24-1
j_gene: TRBJ1-4
abundance: .
CDR3aa: ATSDPGQGNEKLF

d_gene: .
v_gene: TRBV28
j_gene: TRBJ2-7
abundance: few
CDR3aa: ASTPGALSPSEQY

d_gene: .
v_gene: TRBV11-3
j_gene: TRBJ2-5
abundance: .
CDR3aa: ASSLREGETQY

d_gene: TRBD1
v_gene: TRBV6-5
j_gene: TRBJ2-7
abundance: .
CDR3aa: ASTPGQGTFDEQY

d_gene: .
v_gene: TRBV28
j_gene: TRBJ2-1
abundance: .
CDR3aa: ASSYPGSGNEQF

d_gene: .
v_gene: TRBV7-9
j_gene: TRBJ1-1
abundance: .
CDR3aa: ASSPKGEWYTEAF

d_gene: TRBD2
v_gene: TRBV5-1
j_gene: TRBJ2-3
abundance: .
CDR3aa: ASSLPWREGRLDTQY

d_gene: TRBD1
v_gene: TRBV30
j_gene: TRBJ1-1
abundance: .
CDR3aa: AWSVARTGFGTEAF

d_gene: .
v_gene: TRBV2
j_gene: TRBJ2-7
abundance: few
CDR3aa: ASSDSGFSYEQY

d_gene: .
v_gene: TRBV6-5
j_gene: TRBJ2-1
abundance: .
CDR3aa: ASNRPGVKQF

d_gene: .
v_gene: TRBV18
j_gene: TRBJ1-1
abundance: .
CDR3aa: ASSPKTGGTEAF

d_gene: .
v_gene: TRBV5-1
j_gene: TRBJ2-7
abundance: .
CDR3aa: ASSLVSQRTISYEQY

d_gene: TRBD1
v_gene: TRBV15
j_gene: TRBJ1-1
abundance: once
CDR3aa: ATSRGVGQGTEAF

d_gene: .
v_gene: TRBV28
j_gene: TRBJ1-1
abundance: .
CDR3aa: ASSQTGGHTEAF

d_gene: .
v_gene: TRBV3-1/TRBV3-2
j_gene: TRBJ1-1
abundance: .
CDR3aa: ASTERGRLNTEAF

d_gene: .
v_gene: TRBV5-5
j_gene: TRBJ2-7
abundance: .
CDR3aa: ASSLAGRDTYEQY

d_gene: TRBD1
v_gene: TRBV28
j_gene: TRBJ1-2
abundance: .
CDR3aa: ASSSGQLYGYT

d_gene: TRBD2
v_gene: TRBV6-1
j_gene: TRBJ2-2
abundance: .
CDR3aa: ASSELAGGTGELF

d_gene: .
v_gene: TRBV7-9
j_gene: TRBJ1-2
abundance: .
CDR3aa: ASSLGQGYGYT

d_gene: .
v_gene: TRBV29-1
j_gene: TRBJ2-2
abundance: .
CDR3aa: SVEDLARTGELF

d_gene: .
v_gene: TRBV25-1
j_gene: TRBJ1-6
abundance: .
CDR3aa: ASSDLSDRGGDNSPLH

d_gene: .
v_gene: TRBV7-2
j_gene: TRBJ1-5
abundance: .
CDR3aa: ASSPGPLNQPQH

d_gene: TRBD1
v_gene: TRBV4-1
j_gene: TRBJ1-1
abundance: .
CDR3aa: ASSQVWAPTGWETEAF

d_gene: TRBD2
v_gene: TRBV30
j_gene: TRBJ2-1
abundance: .
CDR3aa: AWSAGTSGRGNEQF

d_gene: .
v_gene: TRBV4-3
j_gene: TRBJ2-4
abundance: .
CDR3aa: ASSRQGGSNIQY

d_gene: TRBD2
v_gene: TRBV19
j_gene: TRBJ2-2
abundance: once
CDR3aa: ASTTSPWASGRPGELF

d_gene: .
v_gene: TRBV7-2
j_gene: TRBJ2-7
abundance: .
CDR3aa: ASSLGLQNEQY

d_gene: TRBD1
v_gene: TRBV5-1
j_gene: TRBJ2-1
abundance: once
CDR3aa: ASSWLRGQGAHQF

d_gene: TRBD2
v_gene: TRBV5-8
j_gene: TRBJ2-1
abundance: .
CDR3aa: ASSRRDYLYNEQF

d_gene: .
v_gene: TRBV7-9
j_gene: TRBJ2-2
abundance: .
CDR3aa: ASSSPRQAGELF

d_gene: .
v_gene: TRBV12-3/TRBV12-4
j_gene: TRBJ1-1
abundance: .
CDR3aa: ASRGGRNTEAF

d_gene: .
v_gene: TRBV12-3/TRBV12-4
j_gene: TRBJ2-7
abundance: once
CDR3aa: ASSLTPYEQY